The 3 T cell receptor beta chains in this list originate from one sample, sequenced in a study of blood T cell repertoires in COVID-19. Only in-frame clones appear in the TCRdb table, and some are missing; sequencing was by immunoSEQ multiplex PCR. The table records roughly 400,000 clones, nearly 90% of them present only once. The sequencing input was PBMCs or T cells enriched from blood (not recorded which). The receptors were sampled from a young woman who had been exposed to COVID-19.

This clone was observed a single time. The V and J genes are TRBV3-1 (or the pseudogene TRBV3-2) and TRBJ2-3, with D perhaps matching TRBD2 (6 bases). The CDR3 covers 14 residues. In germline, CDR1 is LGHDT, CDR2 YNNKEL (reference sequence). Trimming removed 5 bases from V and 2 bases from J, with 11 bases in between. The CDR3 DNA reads TGTGCCAGCAGCAGACTAGATTCCACAGATACGCAGTATTTT. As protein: CASSRLDSTDTQYF.

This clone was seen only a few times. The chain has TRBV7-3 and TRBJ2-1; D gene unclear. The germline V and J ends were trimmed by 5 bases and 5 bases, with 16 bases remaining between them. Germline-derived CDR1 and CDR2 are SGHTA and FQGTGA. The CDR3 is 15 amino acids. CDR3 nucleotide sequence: TGTGCCAGCAGCGCCCATAATAACAGAAACAATGAGCAGTTCTTC. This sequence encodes CASSAHNNRNNEQFF.

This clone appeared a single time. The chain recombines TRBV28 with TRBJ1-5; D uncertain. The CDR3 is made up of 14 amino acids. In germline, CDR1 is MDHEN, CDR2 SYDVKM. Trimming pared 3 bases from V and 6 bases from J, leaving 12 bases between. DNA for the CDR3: TGTGCCAGCAGTTTGCCCGGGGATGGTCAGCCCCAGCATTTT. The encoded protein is CASSLPGDGQPQHF.